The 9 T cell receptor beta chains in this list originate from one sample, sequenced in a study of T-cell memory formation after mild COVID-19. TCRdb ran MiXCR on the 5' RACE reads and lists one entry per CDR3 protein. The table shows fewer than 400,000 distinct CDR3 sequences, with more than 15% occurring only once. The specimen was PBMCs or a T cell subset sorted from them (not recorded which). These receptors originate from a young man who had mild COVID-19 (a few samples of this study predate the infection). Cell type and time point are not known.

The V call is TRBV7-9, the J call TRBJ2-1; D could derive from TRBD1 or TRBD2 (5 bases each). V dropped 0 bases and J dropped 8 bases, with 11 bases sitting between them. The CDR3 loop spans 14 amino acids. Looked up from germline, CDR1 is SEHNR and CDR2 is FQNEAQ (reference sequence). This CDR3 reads CASSLAGGKDEQFF. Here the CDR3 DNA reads TGTGCCAGCAGCTTAGCTGGGGGAAAAGATGAGCAGTTCTTC.

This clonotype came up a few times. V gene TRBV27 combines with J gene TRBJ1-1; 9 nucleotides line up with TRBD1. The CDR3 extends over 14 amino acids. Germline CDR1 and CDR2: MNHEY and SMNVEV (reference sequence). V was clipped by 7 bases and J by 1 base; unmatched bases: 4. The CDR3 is CASILTGGNTEAFF. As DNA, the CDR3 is TGTGCCAGCATCTTGACAGGGGGGAACACTGAAGCTTTCTTT.

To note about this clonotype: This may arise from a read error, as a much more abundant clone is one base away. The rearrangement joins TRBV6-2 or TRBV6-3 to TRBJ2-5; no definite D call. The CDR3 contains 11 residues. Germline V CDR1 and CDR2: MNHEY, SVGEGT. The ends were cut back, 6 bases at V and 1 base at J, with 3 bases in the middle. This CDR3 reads CASRTQETQYF. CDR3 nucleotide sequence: TGTGCCAGCAGGACCCAAGAGACCCAGTACTTC.

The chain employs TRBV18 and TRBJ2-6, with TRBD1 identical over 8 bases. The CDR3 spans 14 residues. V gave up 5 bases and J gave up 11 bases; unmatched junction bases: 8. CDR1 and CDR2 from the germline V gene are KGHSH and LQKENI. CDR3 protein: CASSSSGGGDVLTF. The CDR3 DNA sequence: TGTGCCAGCTCATCCTCAGGGGGCGGCGACGTCCTGACTTTC.

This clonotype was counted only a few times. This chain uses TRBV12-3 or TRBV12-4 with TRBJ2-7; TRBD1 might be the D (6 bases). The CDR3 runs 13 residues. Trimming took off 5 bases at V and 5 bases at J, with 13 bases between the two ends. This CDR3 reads CASSVTTGHEQYF. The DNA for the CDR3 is TGTGCCAGCAGTGTAACTACAGGGCACGAGCAGTACTTC.

CDR3 coding DNA: TGCGCCAGCAGCTCTTCATTGATCACCGGGGAGCTGTTTTTT. Residues: CASSSSLITGELFF. The chain links TRBV5-1 to TRBJ2-2; D unresolved. The ends were cut back, 3 bases at V and 4 bases at J, with 10 bases in the middle. The CDR3 has 14 amino acids. Germline loops: CDR1 SGHRS, CDR2 YFSETQ.

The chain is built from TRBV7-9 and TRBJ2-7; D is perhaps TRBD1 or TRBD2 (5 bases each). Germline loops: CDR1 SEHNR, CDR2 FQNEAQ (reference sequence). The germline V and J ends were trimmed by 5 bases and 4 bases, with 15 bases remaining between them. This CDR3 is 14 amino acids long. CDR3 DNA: TGTGCCAGCAGCCCTACGGTTGGGGGATACGAGCAGTACGTC. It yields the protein CASSPTVGGYEQYV.

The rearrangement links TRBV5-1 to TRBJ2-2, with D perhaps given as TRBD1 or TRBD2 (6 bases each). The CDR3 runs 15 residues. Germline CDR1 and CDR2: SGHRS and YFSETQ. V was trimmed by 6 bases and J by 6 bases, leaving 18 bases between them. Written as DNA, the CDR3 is TGCGCCAGCAACTGGGGGGCATTAGACCCCGGGGAGCTGTTTTTT. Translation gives CASNWGALDPGELFF.

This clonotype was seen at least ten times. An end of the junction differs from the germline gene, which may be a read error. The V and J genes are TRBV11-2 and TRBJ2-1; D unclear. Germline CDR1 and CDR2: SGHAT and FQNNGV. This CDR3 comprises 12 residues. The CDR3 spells CASSLVGNEQFF. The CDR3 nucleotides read TGCGCCAGCAGCTTGGTAGGGAATGAGCAGTTCTTC.